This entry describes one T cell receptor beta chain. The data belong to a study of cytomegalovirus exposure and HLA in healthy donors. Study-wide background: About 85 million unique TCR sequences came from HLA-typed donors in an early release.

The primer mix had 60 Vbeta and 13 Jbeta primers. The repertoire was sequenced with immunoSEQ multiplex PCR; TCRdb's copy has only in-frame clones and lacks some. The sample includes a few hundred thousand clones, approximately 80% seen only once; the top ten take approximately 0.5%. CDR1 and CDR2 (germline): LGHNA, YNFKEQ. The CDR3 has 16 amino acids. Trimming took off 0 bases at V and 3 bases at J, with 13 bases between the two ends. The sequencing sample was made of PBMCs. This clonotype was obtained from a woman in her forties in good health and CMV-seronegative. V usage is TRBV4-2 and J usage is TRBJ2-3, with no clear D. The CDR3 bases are TGTGCCAGCAGCCAAGAAGAGGCCCTGAGGACAGATACGCAGTATTTT. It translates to CASSQEEALRTDTQYF.